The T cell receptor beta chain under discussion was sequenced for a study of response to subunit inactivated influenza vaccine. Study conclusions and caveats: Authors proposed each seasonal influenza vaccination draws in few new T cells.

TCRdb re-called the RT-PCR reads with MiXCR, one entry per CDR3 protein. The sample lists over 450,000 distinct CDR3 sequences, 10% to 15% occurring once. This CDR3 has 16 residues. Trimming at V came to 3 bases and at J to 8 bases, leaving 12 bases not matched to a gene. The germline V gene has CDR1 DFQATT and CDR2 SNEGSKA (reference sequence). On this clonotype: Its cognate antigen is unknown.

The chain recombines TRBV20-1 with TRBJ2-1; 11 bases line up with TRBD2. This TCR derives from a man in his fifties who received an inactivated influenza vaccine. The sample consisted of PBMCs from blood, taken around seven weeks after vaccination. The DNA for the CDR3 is TGCAGTGCTAGCGGTACTAGCGGGAGAAGAGGGGATGAGCAGTTCTTC. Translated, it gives CSASGTSGRRGDEQFF.